This entry is about one T cell receptor beta chain. The antigen remains undetermined. Free of recent acute infections or vaccinations, the donors were healthy HIV-negative adults. At the deep level, the assay was run. The protocol was immunoSEQ multiplex PCR, while the TCRdb copy is restricted to in-frame clones and leaves out a portion. The sample yields about 110,000 clones, about 70% seen once. This CDR3 region has 16 residues. Germline lookup yields CDR1 SGHDN and CDR2 FVKESK. V lost 0 bases and J lost 5, with 14 bases in between. This entry comes from a study of shared clonotypes between healthy human individuals. General study points: In contrast to clonotypes shared by all four donors, non-shared clonotypes had lower generation probabilities. Researchers found naive subsets generally carried larger estimated richness than memory subsets.

Sequenced material: memory CD8+ T cells sorted from blood. As to subset: CD45RO+ cells pooled with CCR7-negative TemRA cells. The rearrangement joins TRBV14 to TRBJ2-1, with unresolved D. This sequence originates from a woman aged 30 to 39 in good health. The CDR3 nucleotides are TGTGCCAGCAGCCAAGATCGTAGGCTCGGAGACAATGAGCAGTTCTTC. Translated, it gives CASSQDRRLGDNEQFF.